Sequencing of this T cell receptor beta chain was carried out in a study of T cell clonality in common variable immunodeficiency. Many counts were recorded for this clone. Its antigen remains unidentified. The read finishes 3 residues shy of the CDR3 end, and the germline J gene is used to complete it. The CDR3 has 13 residues. V was trimmed by 8 bases and J by 7 bases, leaving 20 bases between them. Germline V gene data show CDR1 as SQVTM and CDR2 as ANQGSEA. The repertoire was sequenced with immunoSEQ multiplex PCR; TCRdb's copy has only in-frame clones and lacks some. The sample was found to contain roughly 30,000 clones, and every one recurs. The study, taken as a whole, reports: Links between repertoire features and CVID complications were heterogeneity-limited. CVID subjects showed higher TCRbeta clonality than healthy controls. Common variable immunodeficiency TCR beta sequences reportedly had fewer deletions and N-nucleotide insertions. T cell subpopulation sequencing would be needed to explain CVID clonality.

This TCR came from a human donor with common variable immunodeficiency. J is TRBJ2-5 and V is TRBV29-1; maybe TRBD1 (5 bases). What was sequenced was peripheral blood mononuclear cells. CDR3 bases read: TGCAGCTCGCTGACAGCGAACTTGGGGACC. Its protein is CSSLTANLGT. The whole CDR3 reads CSSLTANLGTQYF.